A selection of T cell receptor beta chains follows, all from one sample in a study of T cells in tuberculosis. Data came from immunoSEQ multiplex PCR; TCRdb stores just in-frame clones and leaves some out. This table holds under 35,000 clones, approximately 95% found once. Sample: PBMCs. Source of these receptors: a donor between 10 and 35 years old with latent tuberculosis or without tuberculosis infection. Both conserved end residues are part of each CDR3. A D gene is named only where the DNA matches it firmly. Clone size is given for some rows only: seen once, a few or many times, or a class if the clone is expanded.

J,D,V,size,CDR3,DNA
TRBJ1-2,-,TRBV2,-,CASSLQGPYGYTF,TGTGCCAGCAGTCTACAGGGCCCCTATGGCTACACCTTC
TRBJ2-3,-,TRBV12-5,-,CASGLRGSTDTQYF,TGTGCTAGTGGTTTGAGAGGATCCACAGATACGCAGTATTTT
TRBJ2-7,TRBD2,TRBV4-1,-,CASSQGPSGEQYF,TGCGCCAGCAGCCAGGGGCCTAGCGGCGAGCAGTACTTC
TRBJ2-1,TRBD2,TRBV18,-,CASSLDQLAGDHWFF,TGTGCCAGCTCACTCGATCAACTAGCGGGGGACCACTGGTTCTTC
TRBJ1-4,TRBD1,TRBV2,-,CASSDRDEKLFF,TGTGCCAGTTCTGACAGGGATGAAAAACTGTTTTTT
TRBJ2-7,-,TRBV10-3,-,CAISDSGEQYF,TGTGCCATCAGTGATTCGGGGGAGCAGTACTTC
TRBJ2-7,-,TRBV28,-,CASSVSASYEQYF,TGTGCCAGCAGTGTTAGCGCGAGCTACGAGCAGTACTTC
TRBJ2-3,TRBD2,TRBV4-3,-,CASSQDEYGGRAKTDTQYF,TGCGCCAGCAGCCAAGATGAGTATGGCGGGAGGGCCAAAACAGATACGCAGTATTTT
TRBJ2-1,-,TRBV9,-,CASSPAQLGGYNEQFF,TGTGCCAGCAGCCCCGCTCAACTAGGGGGTTACAATGAGCAGTTCTTC
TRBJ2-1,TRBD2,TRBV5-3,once,CARRSGTSGTNEQFF,TGTGCCAGAAGGTCGGGGACTAGCGGGACCAATGAGCAGTTCTTC
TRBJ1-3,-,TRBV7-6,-,CASSSNTGKGNTIYF,TGTGCCAGCAGCTCGAACACAGGGAAGGGCAACACCATATATTTT
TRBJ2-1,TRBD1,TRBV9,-,CASSPKTGISEQFF,TGTGCCAGCAGCCCCAAGACAGGGATTTCTGAGCAGTTCTTC
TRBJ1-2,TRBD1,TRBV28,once,CASSPGTGVGYTF,TGTGCCAGCAGTCCAGGGACAGGGGTCGGCTACACCTTC
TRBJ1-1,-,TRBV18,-,CASSPEGMGEAFF,TGTGCCAGCTCACCAGAGGGAATGGGTGAAGCTTTCTTT
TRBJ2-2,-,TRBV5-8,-,CASSLARGNTGELFF,TGTGCCAGCAGCTTGGCCCGGGGGAACACCGGGGAGCTGTTTTTT
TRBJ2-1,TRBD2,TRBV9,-,CASSVPLAGGYNEQFF,TGTGCCAGCAGCGTCCCACTAGCGGGAGGGTACAATGAGCAGTTCTTC
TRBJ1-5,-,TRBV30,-,CAWSVDSSNQPQHF,TGTGCCTGGAGTGTCGACAGTAGCAATCAGCCCCAGCATTTT
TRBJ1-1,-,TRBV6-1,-,CASTSRGGSTEAFF,TGTGCCAGCACCTCGAGGGGCGGGAGCACTGAAGCTTTCTTT
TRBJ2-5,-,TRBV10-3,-,CAISERGAQETQYF,TGTGCCATCAGTGAACGGGGGGCTCAAGAGACCCAGTACTTC
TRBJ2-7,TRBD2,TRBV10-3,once,CAIRASGLGTYEQYF,TGTGCCATCAGAGCGTCGGGACTAGGTACCTACGAGCAGTACTTC
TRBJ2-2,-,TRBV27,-,CASSHDRTLHTGELFF,TGTGCCAGCAGTCACGACAGGACTCTTCATACCGGGGAGCTGTTTTTT
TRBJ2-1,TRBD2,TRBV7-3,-,CASSSRLAGNRNEQFF,TGTGCCAGCAGCTCCCGACTAGCGGGAAATCGGAATGAGCAGTTCTTC
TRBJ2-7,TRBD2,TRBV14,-,CASSQGASGTYEQYF,TGTGCCAGCAGCCAAGGGGCTAGCGGAACCTACGAGCAGTACTTC
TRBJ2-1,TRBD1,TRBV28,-,CASRQQGTYEQFF,TGTGCCAGCAGGCAACAGGGGACCTATGAGCAGTTCTTC
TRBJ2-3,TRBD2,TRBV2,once,CASVVPGLASGVTDTQYF,TGTGCCAGCGTCGTACCGGGACTAGCTAGTGGGGTCACAGATACGCAGTATTTT